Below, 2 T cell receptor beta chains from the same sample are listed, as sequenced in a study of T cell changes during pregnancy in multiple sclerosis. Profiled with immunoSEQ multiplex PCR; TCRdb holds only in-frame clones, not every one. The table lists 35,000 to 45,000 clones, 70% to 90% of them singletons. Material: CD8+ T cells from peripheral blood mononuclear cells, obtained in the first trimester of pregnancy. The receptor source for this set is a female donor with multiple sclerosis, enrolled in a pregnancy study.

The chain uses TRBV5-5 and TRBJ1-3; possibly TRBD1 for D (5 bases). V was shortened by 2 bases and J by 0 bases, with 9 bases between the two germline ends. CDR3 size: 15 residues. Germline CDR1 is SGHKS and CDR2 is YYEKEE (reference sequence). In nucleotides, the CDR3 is TGTGCCAGCAGCTTACCGACAGCCTCTGGAAACACCATATATTTT. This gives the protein CASSLPTASGNTIYF.

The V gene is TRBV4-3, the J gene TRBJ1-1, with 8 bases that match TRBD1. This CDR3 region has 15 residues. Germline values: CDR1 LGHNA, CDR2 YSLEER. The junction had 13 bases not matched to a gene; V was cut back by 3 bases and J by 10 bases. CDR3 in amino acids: CASSQVTGGPHGAFF. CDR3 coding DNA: TGCGCCAGCAGCCAGGTCACAGGGGGGCCACACGGAGCTTTCTTT.